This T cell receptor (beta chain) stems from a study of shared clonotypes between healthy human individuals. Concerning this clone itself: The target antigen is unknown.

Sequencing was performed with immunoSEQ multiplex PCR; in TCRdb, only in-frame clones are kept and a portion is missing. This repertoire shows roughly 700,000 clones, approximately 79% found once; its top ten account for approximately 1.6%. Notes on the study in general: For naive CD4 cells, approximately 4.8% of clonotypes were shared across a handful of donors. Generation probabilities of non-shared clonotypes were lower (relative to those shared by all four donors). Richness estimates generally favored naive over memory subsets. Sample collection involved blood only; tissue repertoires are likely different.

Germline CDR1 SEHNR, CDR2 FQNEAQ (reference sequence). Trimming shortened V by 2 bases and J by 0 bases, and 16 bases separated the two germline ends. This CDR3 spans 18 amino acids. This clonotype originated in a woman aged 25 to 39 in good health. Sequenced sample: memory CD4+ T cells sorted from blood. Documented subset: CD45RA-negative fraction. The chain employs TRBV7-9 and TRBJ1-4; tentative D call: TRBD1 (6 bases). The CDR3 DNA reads TGTGCCAGCAGCTTAACATCCGGGACAAACCCAACTAATGAAAAACTGTTTTTT. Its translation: CASSLTSGTNPTNEKLFF.